These 25 T cell receptor beta chains were all obtained from the same sample, sequenced in a study of CD8 T cells in ankylosing spondylitis. TCRdb reprocessed the 5' RACE reads via MiXCR and lists one record per CDR3 protein. The sample records under 85,000 distinct CDR3 sequences, 5.3% being singletons. The specimen was blood, either unsorted or a sorted T cell fraction (not recorded which). All receptors derive from a male donor with ankylosing spondylitis or in good health (not recorded which).

This clonotype was seen many times. The chain couples TRBV4-2 to TRBJ2-3; tentative D call: TRBD1 (5 bases). V shed 0 bases and J shed 3 bases, with 10 bases lying between them. In germline, CDR1 is LGHNA, CDR2 YNFKEQ. CDR3 length: 15 amino acids. CDR3 in amino acids: CASSQDLRQTDTQYF. CDR3 bases: TGTGCCAGCAGCCAAGACCTTCGACAGACAGATACGCAGTATTTT.

This clonotype was detected ten times or more. The rearrangement links TRBV6-6 to TRBJ2-2; 8 bases are shared with TRBD1. V lost 0 bases, J lost 5 bases, and 11 bases stayed unmatched. CDR3 size: 18 residues. Germline CDR1 and CDR2: MNHNY and SVGAGI (reference sequence). The DNA for the CDR3 is TGTGCCAGCAGTTACTCAAAGGTCCGGGACAGGCCGACCGGGGAGCTGTTTTTT. Its protein product is CASSYSKVRDRPTGELFF.

The sample holds many counts of this clonotype. The chain combines TRBV10-1 with TRBJ1-5, with a tentative D call TRBD1 (5 bases). Germline assignment: CDR1 WNHNN and CDR2 SYGVQD (reference sequence). This CDR3 spans 14 amino acids. Trimming left V 5 bases short and J 3 bases short, with 11 bases between. The CDR3 region is CASSPGGTNQPQHF. The DNA of the CDR3 is TGCGCCAGCAGTCCCGGGGGGACCAATCAGCCCCAGCATTTT.

This clonotype came up many times. J is TRBJ2-7 and V is TRBV20-1, with D perhaps TRBD1 (5 bases). V lost 3 bases and J lost 0, with 12 bases in between. Germline-derived CDR1 and CDR2 are DFQATT and SNEGSKA (reference sequence). This CDR3 contains 14 residues. The CDR3 nucleotides read TGCAGTGCTAGCGGCAGGGCGAGCTCCTACGAGCAGTACTTC. It is translated as CSASGRASSYEQYF.

Many counts were recorded for this clonotype. The V and J genes are TRBV5-1 and TRBJ2-2, with D unresolved. Germline values: CDR1 SGHRS, CDR2 YFSETQ. V gave up 2 bases and J gave up 3 bases, with 11 bases separating them. This CDR3 is 15 amino acids long. CDR3 loop: CASSFGSVDTGELFF. The CDR3 nucleotides read TGCGCCAGCAGCTTTGGGTCGGTCGACACCGGGGAGCTGTTTTTT.

This clonotype was found many times. The chain uses TRBV5-1 and TRBJ1-1; D is unresolved. The CDR3 sequence is 13 residues long. Germline assignment: CDR1 SGHRS and CDR2 YFSETQ. Trimming cost V 4 bases and J 8 bases, with 15 bases left between them. DNA of the CDR3: TGCGCCAGCAGCCCCAGTGGGGTAGAAGAAGCTTTCTTT. Translating gives CASSPSGVEEAFF.

Ten or more counts support this clonotype. The chain is built from TRBV6-1 and TRBJ2-3; no clear D. The CDR3 is 13 amino acids. CDR1 and CDR2 from the germline V gene are MNHNS and SASEGT. The V end was cut by 7 bases, the J end by 2 bases, with 10 bases between. CDR3 in DNA: TGTGCCAGCAATCAGGTTGCCACAGATACGCAGTATTTT. Protein: CASNQVATDTQYF.

Ten or more counts support this clonotype. This chain joins TRBV10-3 and TRBJ1-1, with 8 bases fitting TRBD1. Germline loops: CDR1 ENHRY, CDR2 SYGVKD. This CDR3 region has 14 residues. The V gene end was trimmed by 6 bases and the J gene end by 4 bases; junction bases not matched to a gene: 7. The CDR3 DNA is TGTGCCATCAGGGACGACAGGGGAGGCACTGAAGCTTTCTTT. This encodes CAIRDDRGGTEAFF.

At least ten counts were recorded for this clonotype. The chain recombines TRBV7-2 with TRBJ2-7; D is undetermined. The CDR3 spans 12 residues. Looked up from germline, CDR1 is SGHTA and CDR2 is FQGNSA. Trimming cost V 3 bases and J 9 bases, with 12 bases left between them. CDR3 DNA sequence: TGTGCCAGCAGCTTCCAATCGTGGGTGCAGTACTTC. This gives the protein CASSFQSWVQYF.

In its sample, this clonotype was seen many times. V gene TRBV10-3 combines with J gene TRBJ2-1; possible D gene TRBD2, 5 bases. The germline V and J ends were trimmed by 6 bases and 6 bases, with 9 bases remaining between them. In germline, CDR1 is ENHRY, CDR2 SYGVKD. The CDR3 covers 12 residues. The CDR3 bases are TGTGCCATCAGGGAGGTCCCCAATGAGCAGTTCTTC. Amino acid sequence: CAIREVPNEQFF.

This clonotype has ten or more counts. The chain joins TRBV20-1 to TRBJ1-1, with 7 bases aligning to TRBD1. The CDR3 totals 14 residues. Germline CDR1 reads DFQATT; CDR2 reads SNEGSKA (reference sequence). With V trimmed by 6 bases and J by 5 bases, 12 bases remained unmatched. CDR3 coding DNA: TGCAGTGCAGTGCCGACAGGGCGAGGAACTGAAGCTTTCTTT. Residues: CSAVPTGRGTEAFF.

This clonotype has a count of ten or more. The chain is built from TRBV14 and TRBJ2-3; D call uncertain. The CDR3 is 13 residues long. Trimming shortened V by 5 bases and J by 5 bases, and 11 bases separated the two germline ends. Germline CDR1 SGHDN, CDR2 FVKESK. The CDR3 spells CASSFDGRDTQYF. The CDR3 DNA follows: TGTGCCAGCAGCTTCGACGGGCGAGATACGCAGTATTTT.

This clonotype was counted ten times or more. The rearrangement joins TRBV20-1 to TRBJ2-2; TRBD1 aligns across 9 bases. J gave up 6 bases and V 4 bases, and 6 bases lay outside the gene matches. The CDR3 length is 14 residues. The germline V gene encodes CDR1 DFQATT and CDR2 SNEGSKA (reference sequence). DNA for the CDR3: TGCAGTGCTAACGACAGGGGGAGGGCCGGGGAGCTGTTTTTT. Translated: CSANDRGRAGELFF.

This clonotype has at least ten counts. The chain has TRBV27 and TRBJ1-6; maybe TRBD1 (6 bases). Germline assignment: CDR1 MNHEY and CDR2 SMNVEV (reference sequence). V lost 3 bases and J 8 bases, leaving 14 bases between the germline ends. The CDR3 is made up of 15 amino acids. CDR3 in amino acids: CASSFAGTLYSPLHF. DNA for the CDR3: TGTGCCAGCAGTTTTGCCGGGACACTATATTCACCCCTCCACTTT.

This clonotype was picked up many times. The V gene is TRBV6-6, the J gene TRBJ2-1; D ambiguous. The V gene's germline CDR1 is MNHNY and CDR2 SVGAGI (reference sequence). This CDR3 spans 11 amino acids. V dropped 2 bases and J dropped 9 bases, with 5 bases sitting between them. The CDR3: CASSYKGEQFF. CDR3 in DNA: TGTGCCAGCAGTTACAAGGGTGAGCAGTTCTTC.

This clonotype came up many times. The gene calls are TRBV10-3 and TRBJ1-5; D perhaps matches TRBD1 (5 bases). Germline V lookup: CDR1 ENHRY, CDR2 SYGVKD. This CDR3 spans 14 amino acids. V lost 3 bases and J lost 6, with 12 bases in between. Written as DNA, the CDR3 is TGTGCCATCAGTGACCCAGGGTTGGGTCAGCCCCAGCATTTT. Protein: CAISDPGLGQPQHF.

This clonotype was observed at least ten times. This chain connects TRBV30 to TRBJ2-5, with TRBD1 as a possible D gene (5 bases). Germline V gene lookup returns CDR1 GTSNPN and CDR2 SVGIG (reference sequence). Trimming pared 2 bases from V and 1 base from J, leaving 8 bases between. This CDR3 is 13 amino acids long. The CDR3 nucleotides read TGTGCCTGGAGTCTGGACATCCAAGAGACCCAGTACTTC. Protein sequence: CAWSLDIQETQYF.

This clonotype was picked up one time. A much larger clone differs from this one at a single base, so this may be a read error. In DNA, the CDR3 is TGTGCCAACAGCCGTAAGGCGGAATTCCTCTATGGCTACACCTTC. Encoded protein: CANSRKAEFLYGYTF. V and J are TRBV3-1 and TRBJ1-2; D unclear. Germline lookup yields CDR1 LGHDT and CDR2 YNNKEL (reference sequence). CDR3 length: 15 amino acids. The whole variable domain, remainder taken from reference TRBV3-1 and TRBJ1-2, is DTAVSQTPKYLVTQMGNDKSIKCEQNLGHDTMYWYKQDSKKFLKIMFSYNNKELIINETVPNRFSPKSPDKAHLNLHINSLELGDSAVYFCANSRKAEFLYGYTFGSGTRLTVV.

This clonotype was seen repeatedly, ten times or more. An end of the junction does not agree with germline; a read error may underlie this. The rearrangement joins TRBV3-1 to TRBJ2-5; D might be TRBD1 or TRBD2, each matching 5 bases. There are 14 residues in the CDR3. Germline loops: CDR1 LGHDT, CDR2 YNNKEL (reference sequence). The CDR3 loop is CASSQGGGAVSGNF. The CDR3 region has the DNA TGTGCCAGCAGCCAAGGAGGTGGGGCGGTGTCGGGGAACTTC.

There are many counts of this clonotype. The chain has TRBV20-1 and TRBJ1-1; no firm D call. This CDR3 region has 12 residues. Trimming left V 4 bases short and J 0 bases short, with 6 bases between. Germline V gives CDR1 DFQATT, CDR2 SNEGSKA (reference sequence). The CDR3 here is CSATFMNTEAFF. DNA of the CDR3: TGCAGTGCTACATTTATGAACACTGAAGCTTTCTTT.

In its sample, this clonotype was seen many times. This sequence joins TRBV7-9 and TRBJ1-1; no clear D. V gave up 7 bases and J gave up 1 base, with 10 bases separating them. The CDR3 spans 13 residues. Germline V gene lookup returns CDR1 SEHNR and CDR2 FQNEAQ (reference sequence). CDR3 DNA sequence: TGTGCCAGCACCCCGAGGGAGAACACTGAAGCTTTCTTT. Its protein is CASTPRENTEAFF.

This clonotype occurred many times. The V and J genes are TRBV6-1 and TRBJ2-1, with D possibly TRBD2 on 7 matching bases. The V end lost 5 bases, the J end lost 0 bases, and 14 bases lay between the germline ends. Germline V gene lookup returns CDR1 MNHNS and CDR2 SASEGT. This CDR3 comprises 16 residues. The CDR3 region is CASSRAGAFSYNEQFF. Here the CDR3 DNA reads TGTGCCAGCAGTCGGGCGGGGGCTTTCTCCTACAATGAGCAGTTCTTC.

The sample holds many counts of this clonotype. The rearrangement links TRBV29-1 to TRBJ2-7; D is unresolved. This CDR3 region has 11 residues. Trimming pared 4 bases from V and 6 bases from J, leaving 10 bases between. Germline loops: CDR1 SQVTM, CDR2 ANQGSEA. The chain's CDR3 is CSVGLGPEQYF. In DNA form, the CDR3 reads TGCAGCGTTGGTTTGGGTCCCGAGCAGTACTTC.

This clonotype came up many times. This chain connects TRBV20-1 to TRBJ2-5; a weak D match, TRBD2 (6 bases). Germline assignment: CDR1 DFQATT and CDR2 SNEGSKA (reference sequence). Trimming left V 4 bases short and J 4 bases short, with 10 bases between. CDR3 length equals 12 residues. The CDR3 sequence is CSANGGTETQYF. CDR3 nucleotides: TGCAGTGCTAACGGGGGTACAGAGACCCAGTACTTC.

This clonotype was seen repeatedly, ten times or more. This chain links TRBV20-1 with TRBJ1-3; the D gene is possibly TRBD1 (6 bases). The germline V gene has CDR1 DFQATT and CDR2 SNEGSKA (reference sequence). The V gene lost 5 bases and the J gene lost 3 bases, with 17 bases spanning the gap. This CDR3 is built from 15 residues. CDR3 sequence (DNA): TGCAGTGCTCCCTTCGGGGGCTCGTATGGAAACACCATATATTTT. Its protein is CSAPFGGSYGNTIYF.